This TCR beta chain was identified in a study of T cells after posttransplantation cyclophosphamide. Busulfan-fludarabine conditioning, marrow transplant, and cyclophosphamide on days +3 and +4 were administered. This clone was seen at least ten times. The method was immunoSEQ multiplex PCR; TCRdb's version includes in-frame clones alone and lacks a portion of them. The sample presents about 14,000 clones, none singletons. The CDR3 is made up of 17 amino acids. Trimming at V came to 0 bases and at J to 3 bases, leaving 10 bases not matched to a gene. Germline loops: CDR1 SGHDT, CDR2 YYEEEE. This receptor was taken from a female patient between 35 and 55 years old who received an allogeneic stem cell transplant from a related donor, was CMV-positive, and had no GVHD. T cells may partly derive from the graft donor. The rearrangement uses TRBV5-6 and TRBJ2-3, with TRBD2 matching 7 bases. The input for sequencing was PBMCs, taken around 1,200 days after allogeneic stem cell transplant with posttransplant cyclophosphamide. In nucleotides, the CDR3 is TGTGCCAGCAGCTTGGGATGGGGGGGAACCCTTACAGATACGCAGTATTTT. It yields the protein CASSLGWGGTLTDTQYF.